This record covers a single TCR beta chain. Its matching antigen is unknown. These data are taken from a study of cytomegalovirus exposure and HLA in healthy donors. As for the study in general: Early on, a data release was issued that held roughly 86 million unique TCRs from HLA-typed donors.

The PCR used 60 Vbeta and 13 Jbeta primers. The protocol was immunoSEQ multiplex PCR, while the TCRdb copy is restricted to in-frame clones and leaves out a portion. The repertoire holds more than 110,000 clones, with 80% as singletons. Study results and caveats: Researchers reported from a later analysis that most CMV-associated TCR beta chains appeared HLA-restricted.

Per germline, CDR1 MDHEN and CDR2 SYDVKM. The V end was cut by 1 base, the J end by 4 bases, with 11 bases between. The CDR3 loop spans 14 amino acids. The chain is built from TRBV28 and TRBJ2-7, with D possibly matching TRBD1 (5 bases). This clonotype was sampled from a man aged 50 or older in good health and CMV-seronegative. The sample taken for sequencing was PBMCs. The CDR3 is CASSLSARDYEQYF. In DNA, the CDR3 is TGTGCCAGCAGTTTATCGGCCAGGGATTACGAGCAGTACTTC.